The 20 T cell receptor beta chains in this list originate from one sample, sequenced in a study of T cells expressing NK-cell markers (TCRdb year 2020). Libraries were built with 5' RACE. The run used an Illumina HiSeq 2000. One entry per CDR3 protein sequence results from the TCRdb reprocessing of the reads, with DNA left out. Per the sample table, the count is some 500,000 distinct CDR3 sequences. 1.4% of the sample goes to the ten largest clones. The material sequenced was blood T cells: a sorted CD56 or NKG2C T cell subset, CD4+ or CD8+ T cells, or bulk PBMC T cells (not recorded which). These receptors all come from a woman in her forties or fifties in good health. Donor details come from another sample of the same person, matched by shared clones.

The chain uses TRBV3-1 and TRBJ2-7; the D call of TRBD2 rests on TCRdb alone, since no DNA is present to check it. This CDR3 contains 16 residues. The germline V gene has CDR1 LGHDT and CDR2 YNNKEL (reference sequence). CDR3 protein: CASSQDTGLASYEQYF.

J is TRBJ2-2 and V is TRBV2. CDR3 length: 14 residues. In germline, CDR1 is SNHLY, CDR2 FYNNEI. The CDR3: CASRRDWNTGELFF. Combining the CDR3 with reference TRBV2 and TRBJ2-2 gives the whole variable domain EPEVTQTPSHQVTQMGQEVILRCVPISNHLYFYWYRQILGQKVEFLVSFYNNEISEKSEIFDDQFSVERPDGSNFTLKIRSTKLEDSAMYFCASRRDWNTGELFFGEGSRLTVL.

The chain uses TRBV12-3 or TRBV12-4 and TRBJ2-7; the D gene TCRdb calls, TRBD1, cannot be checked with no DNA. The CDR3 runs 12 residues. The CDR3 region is CASSPGGTSPYF.

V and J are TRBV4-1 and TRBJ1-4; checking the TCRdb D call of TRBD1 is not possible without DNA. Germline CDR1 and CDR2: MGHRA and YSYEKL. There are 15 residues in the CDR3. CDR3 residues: CASSPLRDGNEKLFF.

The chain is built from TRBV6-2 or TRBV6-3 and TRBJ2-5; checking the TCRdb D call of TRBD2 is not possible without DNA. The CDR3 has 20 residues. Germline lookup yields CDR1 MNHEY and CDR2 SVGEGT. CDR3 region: CASSYPKGLAGDVSGETQYF.

This CDR3 reads CASSSSGSGGYEQFF. The gene calls are TRBV11-2 and TRBJ2-1; absent DNA, TCRdb's TRBD2 call cannot be checked. The CDR3 totals 15 residues. Looked up from germline, CDR1 is SGHAT and CDR2 is FQNNGV. The entire variable domain, with the rest obtained from reference TRBV11-2 and TRBJ2-1, is as follows: EAGVAQSPRYKIIEKRQSVAFWCNPISGHATLYWYQQILGQGPKLLIQFQNNGVVDDSQLPKDRFSAERLKGVDSTLKIQPAKLEDSAVYLCASSSSGSGGYEQFFGPGTRLTVL.

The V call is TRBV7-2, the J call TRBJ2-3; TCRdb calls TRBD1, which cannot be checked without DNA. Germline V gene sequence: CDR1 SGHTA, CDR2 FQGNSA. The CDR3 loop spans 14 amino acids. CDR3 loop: CASSHWTVLDTQYF. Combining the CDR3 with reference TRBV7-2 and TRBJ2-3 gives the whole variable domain GAGVSQSPSNKVTEKGKDVELRCDPISGHTALYWYRQSLGQGLEFLIYFQGNSAPDKSGLPSDRFSAERTGGSVSTLTIQRTQQEDSAVYLCASSHWTVLDTQYFGPGTRLTVL.

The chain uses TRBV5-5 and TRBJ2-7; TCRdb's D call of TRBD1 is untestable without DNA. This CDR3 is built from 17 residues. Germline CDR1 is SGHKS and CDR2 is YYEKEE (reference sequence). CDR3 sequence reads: CASRARSGTGSSYEQYF.

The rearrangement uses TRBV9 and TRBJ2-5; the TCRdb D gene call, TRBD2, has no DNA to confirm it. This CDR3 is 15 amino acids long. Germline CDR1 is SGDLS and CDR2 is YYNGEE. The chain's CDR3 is CASSIGLANLETQYF.

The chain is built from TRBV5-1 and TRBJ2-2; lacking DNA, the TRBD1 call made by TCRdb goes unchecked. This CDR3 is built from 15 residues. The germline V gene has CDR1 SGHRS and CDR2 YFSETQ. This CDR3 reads CASSPPLGGTGELFF.

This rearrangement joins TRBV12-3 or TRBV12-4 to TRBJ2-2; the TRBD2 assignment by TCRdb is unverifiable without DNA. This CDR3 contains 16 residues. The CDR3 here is CASSFRLATNTGELFF.

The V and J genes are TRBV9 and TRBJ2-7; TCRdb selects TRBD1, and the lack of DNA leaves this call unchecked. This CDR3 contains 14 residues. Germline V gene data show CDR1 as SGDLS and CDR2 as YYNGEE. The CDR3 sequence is CASSPGILTYEQYF.

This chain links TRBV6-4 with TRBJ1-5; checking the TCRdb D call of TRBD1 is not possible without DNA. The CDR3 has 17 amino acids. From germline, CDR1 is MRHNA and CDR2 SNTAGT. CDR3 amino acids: CASSQPGQGLRGQPQHF.

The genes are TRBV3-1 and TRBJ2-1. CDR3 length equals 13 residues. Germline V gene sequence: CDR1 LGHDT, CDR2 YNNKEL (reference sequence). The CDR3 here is CASSLILSSEQFF.

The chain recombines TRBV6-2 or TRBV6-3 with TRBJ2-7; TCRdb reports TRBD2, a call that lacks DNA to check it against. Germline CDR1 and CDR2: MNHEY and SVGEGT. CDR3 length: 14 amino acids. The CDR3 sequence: CASSFRGTRNEQYF.

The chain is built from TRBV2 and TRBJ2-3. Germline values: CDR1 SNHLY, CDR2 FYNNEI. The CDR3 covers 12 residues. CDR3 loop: CASKRMADTQYF.

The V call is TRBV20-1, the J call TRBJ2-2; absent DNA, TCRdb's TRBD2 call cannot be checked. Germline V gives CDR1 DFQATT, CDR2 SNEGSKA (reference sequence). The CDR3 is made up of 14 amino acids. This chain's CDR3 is CSAAPGTSAGELFF.

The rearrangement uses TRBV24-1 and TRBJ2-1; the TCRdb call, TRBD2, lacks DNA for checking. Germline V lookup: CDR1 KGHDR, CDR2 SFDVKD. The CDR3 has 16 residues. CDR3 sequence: CATSDPSGGSYNEQFF.

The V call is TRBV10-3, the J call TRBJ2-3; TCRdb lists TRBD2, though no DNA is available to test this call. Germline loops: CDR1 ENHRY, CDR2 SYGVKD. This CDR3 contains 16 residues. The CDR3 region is CAISRRAGLSTDTQYF.

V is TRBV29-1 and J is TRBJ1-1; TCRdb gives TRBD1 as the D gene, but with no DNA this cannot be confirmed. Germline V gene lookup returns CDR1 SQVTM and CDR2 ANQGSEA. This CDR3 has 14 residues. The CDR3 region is CSVRVGGLNTEAFF.